The 29 T cell receptor beta chains below all came from one sample that was sequenced in a study of human T cells and chemical hapten exposure. TCRdb re-called the RACE reads through MiXCR, storing one row per CDR3 protein. This sample has 380,000 or so distinct CDR3 sequences, with approximately 5.8% found just once. Time point here: pre-sensitization, week 0. Treatment indicated: therapeutic diphenylcyclopropenone sensitization with weekly scalp DPC. The sample in question was whole blood, obtained in connection with sensitization to the hapten diphenylcyclopropenone (DPC). The receptors stem from a woman under 30 with alopecia areata. Some clones in this sample may be carry-over from other donors' samples.

The sample holds a few counts of this clonotype. The CDR3 DNA is TGCGCCAGCAGAGAGACTAATGAAAAACTGTTTTTT. This gives the protein CASRETNEKLFF. The gene calls are TRBV10-2 and TRBJ1-4; D is undetermined. Germline-derived CDR1 and CDR2 are WSHSY and SAAADI. V dropped 6 bases and J dropped 2 bases, with 4 bases sitting between them. The CDR3 contains 12 residues.

This clonotype was detected a few times. The V call is TRBV20-1, the J call TRBJ2-7; 7 bases align to TRBD2. V trimming: 5 bases; J trimming: 0 bases; junction bases outside the gene matches: 7. This CDR3 has 14 residues. Germline V gene sequence: CDR1 DFQATT, CDR2 SNEGSKA (reference sequence). The CDR3 DNA is TGCAGTGCTTACAGCGGGGAGAGCTCCTACGAGCAGTACTTC. Its translation is CSAYSGESSYEQYF.

At least ten counts were recorded for this clonotype. The rearrangement links TRBV7-8 to TRBJ2-7; 10 bases match TRBD2. Germline assignment: CDR1 SGHVS and CDR2 FQNEAQ. The V gene end was trimmed by 1 base and the J gene end by 3 bases; junction bases not matched to a gene: 12. This CDR3 region has 18 residues. The CDR3 region is CASSLGVPGLAQSYEQYF. CDR3 DNA sequence: TGTGCCAGCAGCTTAGGGGTCCCGGGACTAGCGCAAAGCTACGAGCAGTACTTC. The full variable domain, rest sourced from reference TRBV7-8 and TRBJ2-7, is GAGVSQSPRYKVAKRGQDVALRCDPISGHVSLFWYQQALGQGPEFLTYFQNEAQLDKSGLPSDRFFAERPEGSVSTLKIQRTQQEDSAVYLCASSLGVPGLAQSYEQYFGPGTRLTVT.

The J gene is TRBJ1-6, the V gene TRBV3-1; D gene unclear. V lost 2 bases and J lost 7, with 9 bases in between. There are 14 residues in the CDR3. Germline CDR1 and CDR2: LGHDT and YNNKEL (reference sequence). The CDR3 region has the DNA TGTGCCAGCAGCCAATTGAGCCGGAATTCACCCCTCCACTTT. It specifies CASSQLSRNSPLHF.

This clonotype was detected ten times or more. The chain joins TRBV20-1 to TRBJ1-6; D is ambiguous. CDR1 DFQATT and CDR2 SNEGSKA come from the germline V gene (reference sequence). CDR3 length: 17 residues. Trimming took 1 base from V and 7 from J, leaving 20 bases between them. The CDR3 DNA is TGCAGTGCTAGAGGGTTGGACTTACCCAATGGGAATTCACCCCTCCACTTT. It yields the protein CSARGLDLPNGNSPLHF.

At least ten counts were recorded for this clonotype. This sequence joins TRBV9 and TRBJ2-3; 11 nucleotides align to TRBD2. There are 18 residues in the CDR3. V was clipped by 0 bases and J by 4 bases; unmatched bases: 10. CDR1 and CDR2 from the germline V gene are SGDLS and YYNGEE. The CDR3 nucleotides read TGTGCCAGCAGCGTAGAGGGTAGCGGGGGGGCCGTCCCAGATACGCAGTATTTT. This codes for CASSVEGSGGAVPDTQYF.

A remark on this clonotype: One base away lies a much larger clone, so this may be a sequencing read error. This sequence joins TRBV3-1 and TRBJ2-7; TRBD1 agrees at 7 bases. CDR1 is LGHDT, CDR2 YNNKEL, per germline (reference sequence). V shed 5 bases, J shed 3 bases, and the junction held 7 bases outside the gene matches. The CDR3 length is 14 residues. The CDR3 sequence: CASSTGTVVYEQYF. In nucleotides, the CDR3 is TGTGCCAGCAGCACAGGGACAGTGGTCTACGAGCAGTACTTC.

This clonotype was seen many times. This chain joins TRBV5-5 and TRBJ2-6; D gene uncertain. Germline CDR1 SGHKS, CDR2 YYEKEE (reference sequence). The CDR3 runs 19 residues. The V and J ends lost 0 bases and 0 bases respectively, with 16 bases between them. The CDR3 bases are TGTGCCAGCAGCTTGGTAGTTCTATCAACCTTCTCTGGGGCCAACGTCCTGACTTTC. Its protein product is CASSLVVLSTFSGANVLTF.

The J gene is TRBJ2-3, the V gene TRBV9, with a weak D call TRBD2 (7 bases). The CDR3 length is 16 residues. The V and J ends lost 0 bases and 4 bases respectively, with 15 bases between them. The germline CDR1 and CDR2 sequences are SGDLS and YYNGEE. The CDR3 is CASSVVEGGASDTQYF. The CDR3 DNA reads TGTGCCAGCAGCGTAGTGGAAGGGGGGGCCTCAGATACGCAGTATTTT.

Ten or more counts support this clonotype. The V call is TRBV27, the J call TRBJ2-7; TRBD1 agrees at 7 bases. V dropped 4 bases and J dropped 6; count of bases not matched to a gene: 12. There are 15 residues in the CDR3. Germline assignment: CDR1 MNHEY and CDR2 SMNVEV (reference sequence). CDR3 amino acids: CASSSPLTGNSEQYF. The CDR3 bases are TGTGCCAGCAGTTCCCCCCTGACAGGGAACAGCGAGCAGTACTTC.

The chain is built from TRBV7-9 and TRBJ2-7, with 9 positions matching TRBD1. CDR3 length: 15 amino acids. From germline, CDR1 is SEHNR and CDR2 FQNEAQ (reference sequence). Losses at the gene ends were 5 bases for V and 4 bases for J; bases not matched to a gene: 9. The CDR3 region is CASSRIEDRGYEQYF. The CDR3 nucleotides read TGTGCCAGCAGCCGAATAGAGGACAGGGGATACGAGCAGTACTTC.

This clonotype was counted a few times. V gene TRBV28 combines with J gene TRBJ1-2; D possibly corresponds to TRBD1 (6 bases). The germline gives CDR1 MDHEN, CDR2 SYDVKM. The CDR3 has 13 amino acids. V was clipped by 3 bases and J by 8 bases, with 13 bases between them. The CDR3 nucleotides read TGTGCCAGCAGTTTTTCAGGGGCCAGGGGCTACACCTTC. It is translated as CASSFSGARGYTF.

This clonotype was observed at least ten times. The J gene is TRBJ1-5, the V gene TRBV12-5; no firm D call. The CDR3 loop spans 14 amino acids. Germline lookup yields CDR1 LGHNT and CDR2 FRNRAP. The V gene lost 2 bases and the J gene lost 3 bases, with 8 bases spanning the gap. This CDR3 is CASGLQGPNQPQHF. CDR3 sequence (DNA): TGTGCTAGTGGTTTGCAAGGGCCCAATCAGCCCCAGCATTTT.

This chain uses TRBV2 with TRBJ2-7; TRBD2 aligns across 9 bases. V shed 5 bases, J shed 0 bases, and the junction held 5 bases outside the gene matches. CDR3 length equals 15 residues. Per germline, CDR1 SNHLY and CDR2 FYNNEI. CDR3 DNA: TGTGCCAGCAGTTATAGCGGGGGCCTCTCCTACGAGCAGTACTTC. This gives the protein CASSYSGGLSYEQYF.

This clonotype was observed a handful of times. The gene calls are TRBV5-1 and TRBJ1-2; D perhaps matches TRBD1 (6 bases). From germline, CDR1 is SGHRS and CDR2 YFSETQ. V was cut by 1 base and J by 6 bases, with 16 bases left in between. This CDR3 comprises 15 residues. CDR3 in DNA: TGCGCCAGCAGCTTGATGCCAGGGGAAGTCGATGGCTACACCTTC. This translates into CASSLMPGEVDGYTF. Drawing the rest from reference TRBV5-1 and TRBJ1-2, the complete variable domain is KAGVTQTPRYLIKTRGQQVTLSCSPISGHRSVSWYQQTPGQGLQFLFEYFSETQRNKGNFPGRFSGRQFSNSRSEMNVSTLELGDSALYLCASSLMPGEVDGYTFGSGTRLTVV.

The table lists this clonotype with many counts. V and J are TRBV28 and TRBJ1-5, with D hard to call. The ends were cut back, 10 bases at V and 5 bases at J, with 18 bases in the middle. Germline-derived CDR1 and CDR2 are MDHEN and SYDVKM. This CDR3 region has 14 residues. The CDR3 coding sequence is TGTGCCATTAGACCCGGATCAAGGGATCAGCCCCAGCATTTT. It codes for CAIRPGSRDQPQHF.

Only a few counts were recorded for this clonotype. The chain joins TRBV7-3 to TRBJ1-1; the D gene is possibly TRBD1 (6 bases). Trimming cost V 2 bases and J 4 bases, with 14 bases left between them. The V gene's germline CDR1 is SGHTA and CDR2 FQGTGA. CDR3 length: 15 amino acids. The CDR3 region is CASSLQQGTTTEAFF. CDR3 sequence (DNA): TGTGCCAGCAGCTTACAACAGGGAACGACCACTGAAGCTTTCTTT.

The chain employs TRBV2 and TRBJ2-5; D is tentatively TRBD1 or TRBD2 (5 bases each). This CDR3 has 14 residues. V gave up 6 bases and J gave up 5 bases, with 16 bases separating them. Per the germline V gene, CDR1 is SNHLY and CDR2 is FYNNEI. In nucleotides, the CDR3 is TGTGCCAGCAGCGGAACTACTCGGGGCGAGACCCAGTACTTC. Protein product: CASSGTTRGETQYF.

The V gene is TRBV7-9, the J gene TRBJ2-3; TRBD1 is a possible D gene (6 bases). The CDR3 is 15 amino acids. The germline CDR1 and CDR2 sequences are SEHNR and FQNEAQ (reference sequence). V was trimmed by 4 bases and J by 2 bases, leaving 13 bases between them. CDR3 in DNA: TGTGCCAGCAGCTCCAGACAGGACATCACAGATACGCAGTATTTT. Protein product: CASSSRQDITDTQYF.

This clonotype was observed at least ten times. The chain links TRBV27 to TRBJ2-5; D tentatively reads TRBD1 or TRBD2 (5 bases each). The CDR3 contains 16 residues. Germline V gene data show CDR1 as MNHEY and CDR2 as SMNVEV (reference sequence). Trimming stripped 8 bases from V and 5 bases from J, with 24 bases between. The CDR3 region is CASAFTHDKGRETQYF. CDR3 nucleotides: TGTGCCAGCGCCTTTACCCACGACAAGGGACGGGAGACCCAGTACTTC.

This chain connects TRBV6-4 to TRBJ2-3; 8 positions match TRBD1. Germline lookup yields CDR1 MRHNA and CDR2 SNTAGT. Trimming took 5 bases from V and 1 from J; bases not matched to a gene: 5. The CDR3 runs 15 residues. This chain's CDR3 is CASSYQTGGTDTQYF. In DNA form, the CDR3 reads TGTGCCAGCAGTTACCAGACAGGGGGCACAGATACGCAGTATTTT.

The chain recombines TRBV6-1 with TRBJ1-2; no reliable D call. Per the germline V gene, CDR1 is MNHNS and CDR2 is SASEGT. This CDR3 spans 13 amino acids. V was shortened by 7 bases and J by 3 bases, with 12 bases between the two germline ends. CDR3 nucleotide sequence: TGTGCCAGCATTCCAGACATTGACTATGGCTACACCTTC. Translated: CASIPDIDYGYTF.

The V and J genes are TRBV2 and TRBJ2-1; 8 bases are shared with TRBD2. In germline, CDR1 is SNHLY, CDR2 FYNNEI. The CDR3 loop spans 14 amino acids. The junction had 8 bases not matched to a gene; V was cut back by 7 bases and J by 6 bases. The CDR3 DNA sequence: TGTGCCAGCACTCGTAGCGGGGCTGGCAATGAGCAGTTCTTC. Translating it yields CASTRSGAGNEQFF.

This CDR3 is CASSFLTASSGYTF. Here the CDR3 DNA reads TGTGCCAGCAGCTTCTTGACAGCAAGCTCTGGCTACACCTTC. V is TRBV5-6 and J is TRBJ1-2, with D possibly being TRBD1 (5 bases). Between the trimmed V and J ends, which lost 2 bases and 7 bases, there was a span of 15 bases. The germline gives CDR1 SGHDT, CDR2 YYEEEE. The CDR3 contains 14 residues.

V is TRBV2 and J is TRBJ1-1; 8 bases map to TRBD1. The trim removed 1 base at V and 0 bases at J, leaving 7 bases unmatched. Germline V gives CDR1 SNHLY, CDR2 FYNNEI. The CDR3 is 17 amino acids. The CDR3 DNA is TGTGCCAGCAGTGAAGAGGACAGGGACAGCTTGAACACTGAAGCTTTCTTT. Protein: CASSEEDRDSLNTEAFF.

This sequence joins TRBV11-2 and TRBJ1-1; possibly TRBD1 for D (6 bases). The V end was cut by 5 bases, the J end by 7 bases, with 23 bases between. There are 16 residues in the CDR3. The germline CDR1 and CDR2 sequences are SGHAT and FQNNGV. CDR3 residues: CASSHPPGARWVEAFF. Here the CDR3 DNA reads TGTGCCAGCAGCCACCCTCCGGGGGCGCGTTGGGTTGAAGCTTTCTTT.

This clonotype has a count of ten or more. V gene TRBV7-2 combines with J gene TRBJ2-1; D perhaps matches TRBD2 (5 bases). The germline gives CDR1 SGHTA, CDR2 FQGNSA. This CDR3 comprises 16 residues. V was clipped by 3 bases and J by 0 bases, with 12 bases between them. The CDR3 nucleotides read TGTGCCAGCAGCTTCCCGACGGGAAGCTCCTACAATGAGCAGTTCTTC. Translation: CASSFPTGSSYNEQFF. Supplemented by reference TRBV7-2 and TRBJ2-1, the full variable domain reads GAGVSQSPSNKVTEKGKDVELRCDPISGHTALYWYRQSLGQGLEFLIYFQGNSAPDKSGLPSDRFSAERTGGSVSTLTIQRTQQEDSAVYLCASSFPTGSSYNEQFFGPGTRLTVL.

The rearrangement uses TRBV20-1 and TRBJ1-5, with D tentatively TRBD1 (5 bases). From germline, CDR1 is DFQATT and CDR2 SNEGSKA (reference sequence). This CDR3 contains 15 residues. Trimming left V 8 bases short and J 1 base short, with 18 bases between. CDR3 protein: CSSLVSGESNQPQHF. The DNA for the CDR3 is TGCAGTTCGCTAGTATCGGGGGAGAGCAATCAGCCCCAGCATTTT.

The gene calls are TRBV20-1 and TRBJ1-3; D is uncertain. Trimming took 6 bases from V and 0 from J, leaving 15 bases between them. CDR1 is DFQATT and CDR2 is SNEGSKA in the germline V gene (reference sequence). This CDR3 region has 15 residues. The DNA for the CDR3 is TGCAGTGCCCAGACACGTTTAAGCTCTGGAAACACCATATATTTT. Its translation is CSAQTRLSSGNTIYF.